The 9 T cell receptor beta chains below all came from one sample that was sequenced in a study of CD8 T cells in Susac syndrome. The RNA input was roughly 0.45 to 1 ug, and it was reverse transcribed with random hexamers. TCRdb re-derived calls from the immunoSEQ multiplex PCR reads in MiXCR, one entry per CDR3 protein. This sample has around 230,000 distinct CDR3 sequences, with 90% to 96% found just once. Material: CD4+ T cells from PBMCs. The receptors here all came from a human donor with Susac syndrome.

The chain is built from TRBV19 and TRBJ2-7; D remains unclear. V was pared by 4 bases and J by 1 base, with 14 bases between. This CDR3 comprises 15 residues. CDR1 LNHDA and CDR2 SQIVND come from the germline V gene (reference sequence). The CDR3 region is CASSNSPWGSYEQYF. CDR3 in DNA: TGTGCCAGTAGTAACAGTCCTTGGGGTTCCTACGAGCAGTACTTC.

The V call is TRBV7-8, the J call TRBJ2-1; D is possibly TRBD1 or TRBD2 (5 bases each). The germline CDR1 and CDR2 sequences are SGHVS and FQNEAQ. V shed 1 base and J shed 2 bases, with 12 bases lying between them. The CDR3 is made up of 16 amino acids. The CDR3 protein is CASSLVTRDPYNEQFF. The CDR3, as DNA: TGTGCCAGCAGCTTAGTAACCAGGGACCCCTACAATGAGCAGTTCTTC. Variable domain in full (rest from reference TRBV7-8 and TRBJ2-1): GAGVSQSPRYKVAKRGQDVALRCDPISGHVSLFWYQQALGQGPEFLTYFQNEAQLDKSGLPSDRFFAERPEGSVSTLKIQRTQQEDSAVYLCASSLVTRDPYNEQFFGPGTRLTVL.

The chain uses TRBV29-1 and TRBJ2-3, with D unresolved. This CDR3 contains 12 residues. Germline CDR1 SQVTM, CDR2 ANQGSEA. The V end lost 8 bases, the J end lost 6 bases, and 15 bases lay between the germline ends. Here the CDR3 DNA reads TGCAGCCCTTCATCGGTTTCGGATACGCAGTATTTT. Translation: CSPSSVSDTQYF.

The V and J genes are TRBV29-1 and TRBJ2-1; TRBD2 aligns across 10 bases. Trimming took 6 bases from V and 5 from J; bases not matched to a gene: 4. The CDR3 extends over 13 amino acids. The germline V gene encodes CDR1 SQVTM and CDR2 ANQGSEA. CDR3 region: CSVRTSGNNEQFF. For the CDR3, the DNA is TGCAGCGTCAGGACTAGCGGAAACAATGAGCAGTTCTTC.

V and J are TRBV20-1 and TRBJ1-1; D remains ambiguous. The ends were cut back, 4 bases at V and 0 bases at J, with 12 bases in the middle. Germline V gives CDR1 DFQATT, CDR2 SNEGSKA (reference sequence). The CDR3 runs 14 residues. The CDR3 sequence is CSAKVGNMNTEAFF. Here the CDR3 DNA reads TGCAGTGCTAAAGTCGGGAACATGAACACTGAAGCTTTCTTT.

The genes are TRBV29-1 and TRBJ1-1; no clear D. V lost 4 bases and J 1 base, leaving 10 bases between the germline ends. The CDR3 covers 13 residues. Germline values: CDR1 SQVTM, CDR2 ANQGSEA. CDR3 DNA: TGCAGCGTTGGGGAGCGGAAGAACACTGAAGCTTTCTTT. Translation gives CSVGERKNTEAFF. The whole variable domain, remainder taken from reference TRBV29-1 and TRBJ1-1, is SAVISQKPSRDICQRGTSLTIQCQVDSQVTMMFWYRQQPGQSLTLIATANQGSEATYESGFVIDKFPISRPNLTFSTLTVSNMSPEDSSIYLCSVGERKNTEAFFGQGTRLTVV.

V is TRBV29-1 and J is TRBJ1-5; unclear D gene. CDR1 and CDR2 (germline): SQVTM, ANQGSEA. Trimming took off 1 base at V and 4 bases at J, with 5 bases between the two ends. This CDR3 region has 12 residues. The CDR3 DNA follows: TGCAGCGTTGAAGTTGGTAATCAGCCCCAGCATTTT. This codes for CSVEVGNQPQHF.

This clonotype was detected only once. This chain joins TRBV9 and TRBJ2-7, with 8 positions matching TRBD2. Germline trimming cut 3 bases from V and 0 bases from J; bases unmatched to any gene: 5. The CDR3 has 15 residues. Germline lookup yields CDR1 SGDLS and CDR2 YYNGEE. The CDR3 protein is CASSGAGGPSYEQYF. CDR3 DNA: TGTGCCAGCAGCGGTGCGGGGGGCCCCTCCTACGAGCAGTACTTC.

The CDR3 loop reads CASSTTEGRGEQYF. In DNA, the CDR3 is TGTGCCAGCAGCACGACAGAAGGGAGGGGCGAGCAGTACTTC. V gene TRBV5-6 combines with J gene TRBJ2-7; 7 bases match TRBD2. This CDR3 contains 14 residues. J gave up 6 bases and V 4 bases, and 10 bases lay outside the gene matches. The V gene's germline CDR1 is SGHDT and CDR2 YYEEEE.